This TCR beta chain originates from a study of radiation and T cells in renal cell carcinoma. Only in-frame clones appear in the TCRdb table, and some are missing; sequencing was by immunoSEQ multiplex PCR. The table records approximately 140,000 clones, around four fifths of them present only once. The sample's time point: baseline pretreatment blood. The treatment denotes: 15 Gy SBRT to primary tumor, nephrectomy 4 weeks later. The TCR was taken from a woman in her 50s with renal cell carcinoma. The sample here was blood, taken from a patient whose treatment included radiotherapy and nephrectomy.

This chain's CDR3 is CAWSVGRAGSGNTIYF. The CDR3 nucleotides read TGTGCCTGGAGTGTAGGGCGGGCAGGGTCTGGAAACACCATATATTTT. This rearrangement joins TRBV30 to TRBJ1-3; TRBD1 is a possible D gene (5 bases). CDR1 GTSNPN and CDR2 SVGIG come from the germline V gene (reference sequence). The CDR3 length is 16 residues. Trimming cost V 0 bases and J 1 base, with 13 bases left between them.